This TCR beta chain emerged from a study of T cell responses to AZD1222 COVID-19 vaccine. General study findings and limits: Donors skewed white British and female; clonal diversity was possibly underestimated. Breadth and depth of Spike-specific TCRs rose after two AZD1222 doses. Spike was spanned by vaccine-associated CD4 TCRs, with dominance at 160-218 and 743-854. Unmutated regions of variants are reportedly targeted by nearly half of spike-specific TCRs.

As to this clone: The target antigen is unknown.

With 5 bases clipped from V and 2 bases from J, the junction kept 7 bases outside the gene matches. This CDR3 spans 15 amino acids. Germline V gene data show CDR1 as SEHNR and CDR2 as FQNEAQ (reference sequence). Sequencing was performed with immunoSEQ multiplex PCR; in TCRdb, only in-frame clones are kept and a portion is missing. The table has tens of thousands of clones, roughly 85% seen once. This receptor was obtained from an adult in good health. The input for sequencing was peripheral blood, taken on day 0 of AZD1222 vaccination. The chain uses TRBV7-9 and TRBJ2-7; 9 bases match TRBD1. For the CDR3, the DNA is TGTGCCAGCAGCCCGACAGGGGGGCGCGCCTACGAGCAGTACTTC. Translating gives CASSPTGGRAYEQYF.